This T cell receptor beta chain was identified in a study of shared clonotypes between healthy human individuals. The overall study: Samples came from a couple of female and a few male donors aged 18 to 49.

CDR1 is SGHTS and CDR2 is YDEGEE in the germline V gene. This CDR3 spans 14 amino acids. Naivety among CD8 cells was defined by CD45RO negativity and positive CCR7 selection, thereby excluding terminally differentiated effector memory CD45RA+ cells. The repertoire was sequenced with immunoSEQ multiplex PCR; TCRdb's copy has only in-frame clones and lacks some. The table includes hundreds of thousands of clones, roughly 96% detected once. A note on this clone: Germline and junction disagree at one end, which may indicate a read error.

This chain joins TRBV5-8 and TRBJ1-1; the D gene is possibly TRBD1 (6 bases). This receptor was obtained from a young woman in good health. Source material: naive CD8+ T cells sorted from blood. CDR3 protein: CASSLGHRVTEAFF. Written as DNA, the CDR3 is TGTGCCAGCAGTTTGGGACACCGTGTTACTGAAGCTTTCTTT.